A selection of T cell receptor beta chains follows, all from one sample in a study of blood T cell repertoires in COVID-19. The repertoire was sequenced with immunoSEQ multiplex PCR; TCRdb's copy has only in-frame clones and lacks some. There are some 460,000 clones in the sample; around 87% occur only once, and approximately 0.7% lies in the top ten. The sequencing input was PBMCs or T cells enriched from blood (not recorded which). The receptors derive from a woman between 18 and 29 years old who had recovered from COVID-19. Each CDR3 is given with its conserved first and last residue. Fields, in order: J gene, V gene, clone size, D gene, CDR3 protein, CDR3 DNA. The D gene is left open where the match is weak. Clone size, where shown, is once, few, many, or a class for clones that have expanded.

TRBJ2-5,TRBV28,-,-,CASSRSSSENKETQYF,TGTGCCAGCAGTCGTTCCTCCAGTGAAAACAAAGAGACCCAGTACTTC
TRBJ2-7,TRBV2,-,TRBD2,CASSLRLAGGYEQYF,TGTGCCAGCAGCCTCAGACTAGCGGGGGGCTACGAGCAGTACTTC
TRBJ2-5,TRBV30,-,-,CAWGPGGGWTLEVTQYF,TGTGCCTGGGGCCCGGGAGGGGGCTGGACCCTAGAGGTGACCCAGTACTTC
TRBJ2-1,TRBV7-2,-,-,CASSLAWGRDNEQFF,TGTGCCAGCAGCTTAGCCTGGGGGCGCGACAATGAGCAGTTCTTC
TRBJ1-1,TRBV18,-,-,CASSPRGGADTEAFF,TGTGCCAGCTCACCACGGGGGGGCGCGGACACTGAAGCTTTCTTT
TRBJ2-5,TRBV5-6,-,-,CASSLVGLMYQETQYF,TGTGCCAGCAGCTTGGTGGGACTCATGTACCAAGAGACCCAGTACTTC
TRBJ1-1,TRBV30,-,-,CAWSVWQANTEAFF,TGTGCCTGGAGTGTATGGCAGGCTAACACTGAAGCTTTCTTT
TRBJ2-2,TRBV19,-,TRBD2,CASKAGGPSTGELFF,TGTGCCAGTAAGGCGGGGGGGCCATCGACCGGGGAGCTGTTTTTT
TRBJ2-5,TRBV20-1,once,-,CSASQGGGQETQYF,TGCAGTGCTAGTCAGGGGGGCGGCCAAGAGACCCAGTACTTC
TRBJ1-4,TRBV19,-,-,CASSIDLGRGSFF,TGTGCCAGTAGTATAGATCTCGGGCGCGGGTCGTTTTTT
TRBJ1-2,TRBV5-1,-,-,CASSLSMDYGYTF,TGCGCCAGCAGCTTGAGCATGGACTATGGCTACACCTTC
TRBJ2-1,TRBV7-8,-,-,CASSSGERARYNEQFF,TGTGCCAGCAGCTCGGGGGAGAGGGCCCGCTACAATGAGCAGTTCTTC
TRBJ2-7,TRBV28,-,TRBD1,CATTPGQANYEQYF,TGTGCCACCACCCCGGGACAGGCGAACTACGAGCAGTACTTC
TRBJ2-5,TRBV30,-,-,CAWYEGGETQYF,TGTGCCTGGTACGAGGGCGGAGAGACCCAGTACTTC
TRBJ1-1,TRBV4-1,once,-,CASSQDPRRNEAFF,TGCGCCAGCAGCCAAGATCCCAGGAGGAATGAAGCTTTCTTT
TRBJ1-2,TRBV29-1,-,TRBD1,CSSQGAGGYTF,TGCAGCTCGCAGGGGGCCGGGGGCTACACCTTC
TRBJ1-2,TRBV7-2,once,-,CASSLELLPAGANYGYTF,TGTGCCAGCAGCTTAGAGCTCCTTCCTGCGGGGGCTAACTATGGCTACACCTTC
TRBJ1-1,TRBV24-1,-,TRBD1,CATSDLTGTEAFF,TGTGCCACCAGTGACCTGACAGGGACTGAAGCTTTCTTT
TRBJ2-1,TRBV18,-,TRBD2,CASSPGTSSHEQFF,TGTGCCAGCTCACCAGGGACTAGCTCGCATGAGCAGTTCTTC
TRBJ1-2,TRBV18,-,TRBD1,CASSPWTGGVSYGYTF,TGTGCCAGCTCACCATGGACAGGGGGAGTCTCCTATGGCTACACCTTC
TRBJ2-5,TRBV30,-,TRBD1,CAWRSQGAAETQYF,TGTGCCTGGAGAAGTCAGGGGGCGGCGGAGACCCAGTACTTC
TRBJ1-2,TRBV20-1,few,-,CSVSYREGYTF,TGCAGCGTATCTTACAGGGAGGGCTACACCTTC
TRBJ1-1,TRBV2,-,-,CASGGGYLNTEAFF,TGTGCCAGTGGGGGAGGATACCTGAACACTGAAGCTTTCTTT
TRBJ1-5,TRBV12-1,-,-,CASIRNGTGFNSNQPQHF,TGTGCCAGCATCCGTAACGGGACAGGATTTAATAGCAATCAGCCCCAGCATTTT
TRBJ1-5,TRBV5-4,few,TRBD1,CASSLGQGQPQHF,TGTGCCAGCAGCTTAGGACAGGGTCAGCCCCAGCATTTT
TRBJ2-5,TRBV19,-,-,CASSIGGGEKETQYF,TGTGCCAGTAGTATCGGAGGGGGCGAGAAAGAGACCCAGTACTTC
TRBJ2-7,TRBV7-2,-,-,CASSLVPGGGYEQYF,TGTGCCAGCAGCTTAGTTCCGGGGGGCGGGTACGAGCAGTACTTC
TRBJ2-3,TRBV9,-,TRBD1,CASSPQDRDRSTQYF,TGTGCCAGCAGCCCCCAGGACAGGGATCGAAGTACGCAGTATTTT
TRBJ2-3,TRBV7-3,-,-,CASSLGPDTQYF,TGTGCCAGCAGCTTAGGGCCAGATACGCAGTATTTT
TRBJ2-2,TRBV5-1,-,-,CASSPRRAGQTGELFF,TGCGCCAGCAGCCCTCGAAGGGCCGGACAAACCGGGGAGCTGTTTTTT
TRBJ1-1,TRBV7-9,-,TRBD1,CASSLTNRGTEAFF,TGTGCCAGCAGCTTGACGAACAGGGGCACTGAAGCTTTCTTT
TRBJ2-5,TRBV25-1,-,TRBD1,CASGQGRETQYF,TGTGCCAGCGGACAGGGGAGGGAGACCCAGTACTTC
TRBJ1-1,TRBV27,-,-,CASSTTGFNTEAFF,TGTGCCAGCAGTACTACAGGTTTTAACACTGAAGCTTTCTTT
TRBJ1-6,TRBV12-3/TRBV12-4,few,-,CASGRGRDSPLHF,TGTGCCAGCGGAAGGGGAAGGGATTCACCCCTCCACTTT
TRBJ1-2,TRBV5-1,-,-,CASSPELNYGYTF,TGCGCCAGCAGCCCCGAACTTAACTATGGCTACACCTTC
TRBJ2-1,TRBV9,-,TRBD2,CASSVGLAGYNEQFF,TGTGCCAGCAGCGTTGGACTAGCGGGTTACAATGAGCAGTTCTTC
TRBJ1-2,TRBV5-4,-,-,CASSFTENYGYTF,TGTGCCAGCAGCTTCACAGAGAACTATGGCTACACCTTC
TRBJ1-1,TRBV6-5,-,TRBD1,CASSYSPTGNTEAFF,TGTGCCAGCAGTTACTCCCCGACAGGGAATACTGAAGCTTTCTTT
TRBJ2-2,TRBV24-1,-,-,CATRGADGELFF,TGTGCCACCAGGGGGGCGGACGGGGAGCTGTTTTTT
TRBJ1-2,TRBV27,-,TRBD1,CASTTTGGRGGYTF,TGTGCCAGCACCACTACAGGGGGCCGGGGAGGCTACACCTTC